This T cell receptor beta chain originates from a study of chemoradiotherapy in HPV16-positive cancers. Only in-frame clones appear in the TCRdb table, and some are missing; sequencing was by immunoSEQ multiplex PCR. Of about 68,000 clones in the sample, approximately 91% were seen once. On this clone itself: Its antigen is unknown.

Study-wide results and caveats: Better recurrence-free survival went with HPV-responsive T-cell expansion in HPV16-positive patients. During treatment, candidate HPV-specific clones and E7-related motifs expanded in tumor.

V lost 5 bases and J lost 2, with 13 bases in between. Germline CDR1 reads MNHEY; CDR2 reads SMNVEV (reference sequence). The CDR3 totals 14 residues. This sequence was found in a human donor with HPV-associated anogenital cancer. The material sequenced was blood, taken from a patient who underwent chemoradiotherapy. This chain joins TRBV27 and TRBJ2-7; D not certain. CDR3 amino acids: CASSLKRWAYEQYF. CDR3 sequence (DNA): TGTGCCAGCAGTCTAAAGCGTTGGGCCTACGAGCAGTACTTC.